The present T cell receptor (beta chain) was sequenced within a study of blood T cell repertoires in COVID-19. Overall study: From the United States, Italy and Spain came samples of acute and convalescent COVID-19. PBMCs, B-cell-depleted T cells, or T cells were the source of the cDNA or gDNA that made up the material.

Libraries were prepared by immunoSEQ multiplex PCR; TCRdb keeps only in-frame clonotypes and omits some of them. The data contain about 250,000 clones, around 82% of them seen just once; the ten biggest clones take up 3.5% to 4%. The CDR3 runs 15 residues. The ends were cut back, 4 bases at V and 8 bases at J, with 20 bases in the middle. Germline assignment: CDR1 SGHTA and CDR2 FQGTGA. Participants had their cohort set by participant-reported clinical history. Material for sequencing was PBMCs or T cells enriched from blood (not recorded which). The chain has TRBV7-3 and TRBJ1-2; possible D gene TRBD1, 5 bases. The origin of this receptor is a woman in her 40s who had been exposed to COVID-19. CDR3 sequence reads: CASSSSEGRVFGYTF. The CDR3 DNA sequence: TGTGCCAGCAGCTCCTCGGAGGGACGGGTTTTCGGCTACACCTTC.